This TCR beta chain was profiled in a study of response to subunit inactivated influenza vaccine. Study findings and constraints: It was suggested by the authors that few new T cells are recruited by each seasonal influenza vaccination.

CDR3 length: 14 amino acids. From germline, CDR1 is SGHTA and CDR2 FQGNSA. Trimming removed 5 bases at V and 5 bases at J, with 13 bases between. TCRdb redid the calling of the RT-PCR reads with MiXCR, one entry per CDR3 protein. Among about 570,000 distinct CDR3 sequences listed, about 10% were seen once. This clonotype was counted between two and nine times. The antigen remains unidentified. The same sample was also used in a study of T cells expressing NK-cell markers. Per that study: Libraries used 5'RACE template switching adding universal primer site and UMIs.

The clonotype originates from a man aged 45-65 years who received an inactivated influenza vaccine. Sequenced here: PBMCs from blood, sampled on the day of vaccination. The chain recombines TRBV7-2 with TRBJ2-1; D is undetermined. The CDR3 DNA reads as TGTGCCAGCAGCCCATTAGGGCCTAACAATGAGCAGTTCTTC. Protein: CASSPLGPNNEQFF.